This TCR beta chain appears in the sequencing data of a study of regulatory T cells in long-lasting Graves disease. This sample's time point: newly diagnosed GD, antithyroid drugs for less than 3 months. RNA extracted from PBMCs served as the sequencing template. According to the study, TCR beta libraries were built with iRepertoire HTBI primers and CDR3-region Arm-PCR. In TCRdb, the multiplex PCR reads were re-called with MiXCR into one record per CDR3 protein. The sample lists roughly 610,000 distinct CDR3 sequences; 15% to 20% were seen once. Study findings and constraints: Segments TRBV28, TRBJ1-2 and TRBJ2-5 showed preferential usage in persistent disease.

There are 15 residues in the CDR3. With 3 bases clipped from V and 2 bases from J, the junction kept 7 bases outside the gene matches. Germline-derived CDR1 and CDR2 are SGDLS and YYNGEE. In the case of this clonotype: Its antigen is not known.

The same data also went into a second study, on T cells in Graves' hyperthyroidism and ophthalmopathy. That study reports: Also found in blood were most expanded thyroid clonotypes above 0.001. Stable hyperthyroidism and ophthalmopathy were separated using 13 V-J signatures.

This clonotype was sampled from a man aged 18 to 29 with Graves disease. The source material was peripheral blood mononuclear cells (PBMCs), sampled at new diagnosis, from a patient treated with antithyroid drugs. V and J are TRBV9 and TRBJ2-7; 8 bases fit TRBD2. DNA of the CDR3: TGTGCCAGCAGCGAAAGTCCGGGAGGGGCCTACGAGCAGTACTTC. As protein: CASSESPGGAYEQYF.